Listed here are 4 T cell receptor beta chains from one sample, sequenced in a study of OX40 agonist ivuxolimab in advanced cancers. Generated by immunoSEQ multiplex PCR, the TCRdb table keeps only in-frame clones and is missing some. The profile shows 51,000 or so clones, 60% to 85% of them singletons. This sample comprised CD4+ or CD8+ T cells sorted from blood, obtained in a trial of the OX40 agonist ivuxolimab. The receptor set was obtained from an adult with an advanced solid tumor such as melanoma, head and neck, liver or kidney cancer.

The gene calls are TRBV5-6 and TRBJ1-3; tentatively, D is TRBD1 (6 bases). Germline V CDR1 and CDR2: SGHDT, YYEEEE. Deletions cut 4 bases from V and 6 bases from J, with 20 bases between. The CDR3 totals 16 residues. CDR3 region: CASSGAGDRPANTIYF. In DNA, the CDR3 is TGTGCCAGCAGCGGGGCGGGTGACAGGCCTGCAAACACCATATATTTT.

The genes are TRBV4-3 and TRBJ1-2, with D possibly being TRBD1 (5 bases). V lost 4 bases and J lost 8, with 17 bases in between. Germline CDR1 and CDR2: LGHNA and YSLEER. The CDR3 covers 14 residues. CDR3 coding DNA: TGCGCCAGCAGCCTCTCCAGGGTAGGGGAAGGCTACACCTTC. Its translation is CASSLSRVGEGYTF.

The gene calls are TRBV11-2 and TRBJ1-6, with a possible D match to TRBD1 (6 bases). This CDR3 comprises 14 residues. The ends were cut back, 5 bases at V and 10 bases at J, with 15 bases in the middle. Germline V gene sequence: CDR1 SGHAT, CDR2 FQNNGV. The CDR3 reads CASSPQGRGSPLHF. The DNA of the CDR3 is TGTGCCAGCAGCCCACAGGGAAGGGGGTCACCCCTCCACTTT.

The V gene is TRBV18, the J gene TRBJ2-5; 11 nucleotides line up with TRBD2. This CDR3 contains 16 residues. Trimming removed 6 bases from V and 4 bases from J; junction bases left unmatched: 10. Germline V gene lookup returns CDR1 KGHSH and CDR2 LQKENI. The CDR3 protein is CASSLYSGGAGETQYF. CDR3 DNA: TGTGCCAGCTCCCTCTATAGCGGGGGGGCCGGAGAGACCCAGTACTTC.